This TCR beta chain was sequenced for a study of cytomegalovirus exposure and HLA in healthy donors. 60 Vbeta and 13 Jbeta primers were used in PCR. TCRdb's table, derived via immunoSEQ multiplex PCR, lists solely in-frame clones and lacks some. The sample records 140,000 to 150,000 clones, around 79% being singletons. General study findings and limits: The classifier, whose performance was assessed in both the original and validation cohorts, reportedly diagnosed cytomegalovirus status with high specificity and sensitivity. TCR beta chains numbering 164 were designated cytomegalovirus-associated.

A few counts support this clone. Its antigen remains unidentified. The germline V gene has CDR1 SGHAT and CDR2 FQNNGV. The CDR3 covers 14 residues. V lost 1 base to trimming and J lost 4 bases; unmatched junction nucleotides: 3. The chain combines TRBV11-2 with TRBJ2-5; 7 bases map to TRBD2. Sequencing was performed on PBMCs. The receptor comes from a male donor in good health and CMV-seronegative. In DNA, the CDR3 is TGTGCCAGCAGCTTAGTCGGGGGGACAGAGACCCAGTACTTC. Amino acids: CASSLVGGTETQYF.